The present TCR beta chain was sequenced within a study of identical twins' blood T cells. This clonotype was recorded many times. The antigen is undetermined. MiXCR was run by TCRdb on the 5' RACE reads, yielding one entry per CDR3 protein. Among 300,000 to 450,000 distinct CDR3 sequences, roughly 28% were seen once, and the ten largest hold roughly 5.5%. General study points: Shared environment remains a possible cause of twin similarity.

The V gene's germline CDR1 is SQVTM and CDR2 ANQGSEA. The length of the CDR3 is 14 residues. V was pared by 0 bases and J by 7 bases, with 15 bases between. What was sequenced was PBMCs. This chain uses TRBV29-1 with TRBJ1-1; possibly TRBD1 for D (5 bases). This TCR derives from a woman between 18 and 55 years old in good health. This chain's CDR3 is CSVEERGRLVEAFF. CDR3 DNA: TGCAGCGTTGAAGAAAGGGGTAGGTTGGTTGAAGCTTTCTTT.